The present T cell receptor (beta chain) was sequenced within a study of memory CD4+ T cells and cytomegalovirus serostatus. Study-wide background: Healthy Belgian adult donors included several CMV-positive and some 24 CMV-negative people.

Single viable CD3+CD4+CD8-CD45RO+ cells were sorted as the memory CD4+ T cells. Donors' CMV status reflects serum IgG against pp150, pp28, p38, p52. The CDR3 runs 11 residues. V lost 5 bases to trimming and J lost 8 bases, with 9 bases between them. Germline V gene sequence: CDR1 MDHEN, CDR2 SYDVKM. Data came from immunoSEQ multiplex PCR; TCRdb stores just in-frame clones and leaves some out. This sample has about 82,000 clones, with less than 90% found just once. Sequencing was performed on memory CD4+ T cells from blood. This receptor was obtained from an adult in good health and CMV-seronegative. This rearrangement joins TRBV28 to TRBJ1-2; D is ambiguous. The CDR3 loop reads CASSKTPGYTF. The CDR3 DNA reads as TGTGCCAGCAGTAAGACACCGGGCTACACCTTC.